The 6 T cell receptor beta chains below all came from one sample that was sequenced in a study of blood T cells in healthy people across ages. A second about 6 to 12 cycle PCR used barcoded and J-beta primers. TCRdb re-analysed the 5' RACE reads in MiXCR, keeping a single row per CDR3 protein. This table has about 1.4 million distinct CDR3 sequences, almost 60% appearing once. Sequences were obtained from blood. Receptors originate from a man younger than 35 in good health.

The gene calls are TRBV12-3 or TRBV12-4 and TRBJ2-1; D is undetermined. V lost 6 bases to trimming and J lost 5 bases, with 11 bases between them. The CDR3 covers 13 residues. The CDR3 here is CASRSELHNEQFF. The CDR3 nucleotides are TGTGCCAGCAGATCCGAGCTCCACAATGAGCAGTTCTTC.

V usage is TRBV14 and J usage is TRBJ2-7; D is perhaps TRBD1 (5 bases). Germline-derived CDR1 and CDR2 are SGHDN and FVKESK. The CDR3 covers 15 residues. The V gene lost 0 bases and the J gene lost 0 bases, with 9 bases spanning the gap. This CDR3 reads CASSQDWGPSYEQYF. The CDR3 DNA reads as TGTGCCAGCAGCCAAGACTGGGGCCCCTCCTACGAGCAGTACTTC.

The V gene is TRBV27, the J gene TRBJ2-1; D could derive from TRBD1 or TRBD2 (5 bases each). Germline V gives CDR1 MNHEY, CDR2 SMNVEV (reference sequence). V lost 3 bases and J lost 7, with 13 bases in between. This CDR3 is 14 amino acids long. CDR3 residues: CASSFAPWGNEQFF. Written as DNA, the CDR3 is TGTGCCAGCAGTTTTGCACCCTGGGGGAATGAGCAGTTCTTC.

This clonotype was counted between two and nine times. The chain couples TRBV5-5 to TRBJ2-1, with no clear D. V lost 0 bases to trimming and J lost 1 base, with 8 bases between them. CDR3 length equals 15 residues. Germline CDR1 SGHKS, CDR2 YYEKEE (reference sequence). Here the CDR3 DNA reads TGTGCCAGCAGCTTGGTGATAGCATCCTACAATGAGCAGTTCTTC. Protein product: CASSLVIASYNEQFF.

The chain uses TRBV11-2 and TRBJ2-7; 9 bases align to TRBD1. Germline V gives CDR1 SGHAT, CDR2 FQNNGV. The junction had 6 bases not matched to a gene; V was cut back by 4 bases and J by 2 bases. The CDR3 contains 15 residues. Here the CDR3 reads CASSWDRVNAYEQYF. CDR3 DNA: TGTGCCAGCAGCTGGGACAGGGTTAACGCCTACGAGCAGTACTTC.

The DNA of the CDR3 is TGTGCCAGCAGCTTAGGGAGCAATACAGGGAATGAGCAGTTCTTC. This codes for CASSLGSNTGNEQFF. The chain joins TRBV7-6 to TRBJ2-1; TRBD1 might be the D (6 bases). Trimming took off 1 base at V and 7 bases at J, with 14 bases between the two ends. There are 15 residues in the CDR3. Germline V gene data show CDR1 as SGHVS and CDR2 as FNYEAQ.